The 25 T cell receptor beta chains below were found in one sample sequenced in a study of blood T cell repertoires in COVID-19. Sequencing was performed with immunoSEQ multiplex PCR; in TCRdb, only in-frame clones are kept and a portion is missing. The data contain about 220,000 clones, around 86% of them singletons. What was sequenced was PBMCs or T cells enriched from blood (not recorded which). These receptors came from a woman aged 40 to 50 with acute COVID-19.

This chain uses TRBV11-2 with TRBJ1-1; no firm D call. The CDR3 is 11 amino acids. Germline CDR1 and CDR2: SGHAT and FQNNGV. The V gene lost 5 bases and the J gene lost 3 bases, with 4 bases spanning the gap. The CDR3 nucleotides are TGTGCCAGCAGCCTCGACACTGAAGCTTTCTTT. Residues: CASSLDTEAFF.

This clone was counted between two and nine times. The gene calls are TRBV12-3 or TRBV12-4 and TRBJ2-7; TRBD1 aligns across 9 bases. Germline trimming cut 6 bases from V and 6 bases from J; bases unmatched to any gene: 6. The CDR3 totals 13 residues. The CDR3, as DNA: TGTGCCAGCAGGCCACAGGGGGCGCGCGAGCAGTACGTC. Its translation is CASRPQGAREQYV.

The gene calls are TRBV6-4 and TRBJ2-5; TRBD2 matches 13 bases. This CDR3 comprises 15 residues. The V and J ends lost 4 bases and 4 bases, in that order; junction bases with no gene match: 3. Per germline, CDR1 MRHNA and CDR2 SNTAGT. The CDR3 DNA reads TGTGCCAGCAGTGCACTAGCGGGGGGGTCAGAGACCCAGTACTTC. It specifies CASSALAGGSETQYF.

The rearrangement links TRBV9 to TRBJ1-2; 12 bases are shared with TRBD1. The CDR3 runs 18 residues. With 4 bases clipped from V and 4 bases from J, the junction kept 14 bases outside the gene matches. Germline V gene data show CDR1 as SGDLS and CDR2 as YYNGEE. Here the CDR3 reads CASSPQPGQGARVYGYTF. The CDR3 region has the DNA TGTGCCAGCAGCCCCCAACCGGGACAGGGGGCGAGAGTCTATGGCTACACCTTC.

The genes are TRBV12-5 and TRBJ1-4, with D possibly TRBD1 on 5 matching bases. CDR3 length: 14 amino acids. Per the germline V gene, CDR1 is LGHNT and CDR2 is FRNRAP. V lost 5 bases and J lost 8, with 15 bases in between. The CDR3 coding sequence is TGTGCTAGTGGTGGGGGGAGAGGGAACGAAAAACTGTTTTTT. Amino acids: CASGGGRGNEKLFF.

The rearrangement uses TRBV9 and TRBJ1-4; 8 nucleotides agree with TRBD1. The CDR3 consists of 18 residues. J lost 0 bases, V lost 4 bases, and 11 bases had no gene match. Germline V gene lookup returns CDR1 SGDLS and CDR2 YYNGEE. The CDR3 spells CASSRGQEKGATNEKLFF. The CDR3, as DNA: TGTGCCAGCAGCCGGGGACAGGAAAAAGGGGCAACTAATGAAAAACTGTTTTTT.

This clone has just one count. The chain combines TRBV6-6 with TRBJ2-1; 9 bases map to TRBD2. CDR1 is MNHNY and CDR2 is SVGAGI in the germline V gene (reference sequence). The CDR3 covers 16 residues. The ends lost 2 bases at V and 1 base at J; junction bases unmatched: 3. CDR3 DNA sequence: TGTGCCAGCAGTTACATGGCGGGGGGGTCCTACAATGAGCAGTTCTTC. Protein: CASSYMAGGSYNEQFF.

The chain carries TRBV27 and TRBJ2-1; D is unresolved. The CDR3 contains 15 residues. In germline, CDR1 is MNHEY, CDR2 SMNVEV (reference sequence). The V gene lost 3 bases and the J gene lost 4 bases, with 13 bases spanning the gap. The CDR3 region has the DNA TGTGCCAGCAGTTTGACGCAGTTACTATACAATGAGCAGTTCTTC. Protein: CASSLTQLLYNEQFF.

The rearrangement joins TRBV7-8 to TRBJ1-5; the match to TRBD1 covers 9 bases. J gave up 6 bases and V 5 bases, and 8 bases lay outside the gene matches. The CDR3 has 15 residues. Germline CDR1 SGHVS, CDR2 FQNEAQ. Here the CDR3 DNA reads TGTGCCAGCAGCCCAGGACAGGGGATGATTCAGCCCCAGCATTTT. As protein: CASSPGQGMIQPQHF.

The chain employs TRBV9 and TRBJ2-3; no clear D. The germline CDR1 and CDR2 sequences are SGDLS and YYNGEE. The V end was cut by 3 bases, the J end by 4 bases, with 18 bases between. The CDR3 has 16 amino acids. In nucleotides, the CDR3 is TGTGCCAGCAGCGGAGTGGGTGAGGTAGTGGCAGATACGCAGTATTTT. The encoded protein is CASSGVGEVVADTQYF. Drawing the rest from reference TRBV9 and TRBJ2-3, the complete variable domain is DSGVTQTPKHLITATGQRVTLRCSPRSGDLSVYWYQQSLDQGLQFLIQYYNGEERAKGNILERFSAQQFPDLHSELNLSSLELGDSALYFCASSGVGEVVADTQYFGPGTRLTVL.

The J gene is TRBJ2-1, the V gene TRBV2; no clear D gene. V lost 4 bases to trimming and J lost 5 bases, with 3 bases between them. The CDR3 consists of 11 residues. Germline assignment: CDR1 SNHLY and CDR2 FYNNEI. The CDR3 bases are TGTGCCAGCAGTGGAGACAATGAGCAGTTCTTC. Its protein is CASSGDNEQFF.

The chain couples TRBV5-5 to TRBJ1-3; 8 bases align to TRBD1. The CDR3 is 15 amino acids. Trimming removed 4 bases from V and 0 bases from J; junction bases left unmatched: 3. Germline V gene data show CDR1 as SGHKS and CDR2 as YYEKEE (reference sequence). CDR3 sequence (DNA): TGTGCCAGCAGCGTGGGACAGGTCTCTGGAAACACCATATATTTT. As protein: CASSVGQVSGNTIYF.

In this sample, this clone turned up once. The rearrangement links TRBV3-1 (or the pseudogene TRBV3-2) to TRBJ1-5; TRBD1 might be the D (6 bases). The CDR3 runs to 16 residues. Germline values: CDR1 LGHDT, CDR2 YNNKEL (reference sequence). The V and J ends lost 0 bases and 6 bases respectively, with 15 bases between them. CDR3 amino acids: CASSQEVGGARQPQHF. CDR3 DNA sequence: TGTGCCAGCAGCCAAGAAGTCGGGGGGGCCCGTCAGCCCCAGCATTTT.

The chain joins TRBV11-3 to TRBJ2-1, with 8 bases that match TRBD2. CDR3 size: 17 residues. Looked up from germline, CDR1 is SGHNT and CDR2 is YENEEA. J lost 3 bases, V lost 1 base, and 8 bases had no gene match. CDR3 loop: CASSLGGGGSFYNEQFF. CDR3 bases: TGTGCCAGCAGCTTAGGCGGCGGGGGGTCCTTCTACAATGAGCAGTTCTTC.

The chain carries TRBV7-9 and TRBJ2-3; 10 bases fit TRBD1. J gave up 4 bases and V 4 bases, and 2 bases lay outside the gene matches. Germline CDR1 is SEHNR and CDR2 is FQNEAQ (reference sequence). The CDR3 has 14 residues. In nucleotides, the CDR3 is TGTGCCAGCAGCTCCGGGACAGGGGCAGATACGCAGTATTTT. Residues: CASSSGTGADTQYF.

V is TRBV9 and J is TRBJ1-6; a weak D match, TRBD1 (6 bases). CDR1 SGDLS and CDR2 YYNGEE come from the germline V gene. The V end lost 3 bases, the J end lost 10 bases, and 14 bases lay between the germline ends. This CDR3 has 14 amino acids. The CDR3 DNA reads TGTGCCAGCAGCGCATTGGACAGCTTCTCACCCCTCCACTTT. This gives the protein CASSALDSFSPLHF. Drawing the rest from reference TRBV9 and TRBJ1-6, the complete variable domain is DSGVTQTPKHLITATGQRVTLRCSPRSGDLSVYWYQQSLDQGLQFLIQYYNGEERAKGNILERFSAQQFPDLHSELNLSSLELGDSALYFCASSALDSFSPLHFGNGTRLTVT.

This chain links TRBV7-2 with TRBJ1-3; TRBD1 is a possible D gene (6 bases). CDR1 and CDR2 from the germline V gene are SGHTA and FQGNSA. The CDR3 consists of 17 residues. Trimming stripped 5 bases from V and 0 bases from J, with 17 bases between. The CDR3 spells CASSLLPGTNSGNTIYF. The CDR3 nucleotides read TGTGCCAGCAGCCTGCTACCCGGGACAAACTCTGGAAACACCATATATTTT.

The genes are TRBV29-1 and TRBJ2-3, with 8 bases matching TRBD1. With V trimmed by 4 bases and J by 0 bases, 6 bases remained unmatched. The CDR3 contains 15 residues. Germline V gene sequence: CDR1 SQVTM, CDR2 ANQGSEA. CDR3 sequence: CSVVGQGASTDTQYF. In DNA form, the CDR3 reads TGCAGCGTTGTCGGGCAGGGGGCGAGCACAGATACGCAGTATTTT.

The rearrangement links TRBV5-5 to TRBJ1-1, with unresolved D. CDR1 SGHKS and CDR2 YYEKEE come from the germline V gene (reference sequence). The V and J ends lost 5 bases and 8 bases respectively, with 10 bases between them. The CDR3 has 11 amino acids. The CDR3, as DNA: TGTGCCAGCAGGTGGACTGGCGAAGCTTTCTTT. Translating gives CASRWTGEAFF. The whole variable domain, remainder taken from reference TRBV5-5 and TRBJ1-1, is DAGVTQSPTHLIKTRGQQVTLRCSPISGHKSVSWYQQVLGQGPQFIFQYYEKEERGRGNFPDRFSARQFPNYSSELNVNALLLGDSALYLCASRWTGEAFFGQGTRLTVV.

The chain has TRBV18 and TRBJ2-5; D remains ambiguous. Trimming took off 1 base at V and 10 bases at J, with 7 bases between the two ends. The germline gives CDR1 KGHSH, CDR2 LQKENI. This CDR3 spans 11 amino acids. The CDR3 loop reads CASSPRAIQYF. CDR3 nucleotides: TGTGCCAGCTCACCACGGGCGATCCAGTACTTC.

A note on this clone: The identical CDR3 is also encoded by other nucleotide sequences in the sample. The chain is built from TRBV9 and TRBJ1-1; perhaps TRBD1 as D (5 bases). Germline-derived CDR1 and CDR2 are SGDLS and YYNGEE. Trimming removed 3 bases at V and 2 bases at J, with 11 bases between. This CDR3 is 14 amino acids long. Here the CDR3 reads CASSARQSNTEAFF. The CDR3 region has the DNA TGTGCCAGCAGCGCCAGACAGAGCAACACTGAAGCTTTCTTT.

The chain combines TRBV7-8 with TRBJ2-2; D is perhaps TRBD2 (6 bases). V lost 5 bases, J lost 4 bases, and 14 bases lay in between. This CDR3 has 15 amino acids. CDR1 SGHVS and CDR2 FQNEAQ come from the germline V gene. The CDR3 protein is CASSPGTSGTGELFF. For the CDR3, the DNA is TGTGCCAGCAGCCCCGGGACTTCTGGCACCGGGGAGCTGTTTTTT.

The chain recombines TRBV2 with TRBJ2-5; D call uncertain. Trimming removed 2 bases at V and 5 bases at J, with 9 bases between. The CDR3 runs 13 residues. CDR1 SNHLY and CDR2 FYNNEI come from the germline V gene. CDR3 DNA sequence: TGTGCCAGCAGTGAACGTAACTCTGAGACCCAGTACTTC. It encodes CASSERNSETQYF.

This clone occurred once. The chain is built from TRBV7-8 and TRBJ1-1; possible D gene TRBD1, 5 bases. From germline, CDR1 is SGHVS and CDR2 FQNEAQ. The CDR3 consists of 20 residues. Trimming stripped 4 bases from V and 5 bases from J, with 32 bases between. CDR3 bases: TGTGCCAGCAGCTCCTCACGCCTAGGAGGGGTTGTTGAGGGATTTACTGAAGCTTTCTTT. Translation: CASSSSRLGGVVEGFTEAFF.

The chain recombines TRBV2 with TRBJ1-5; tentatively, D is TRBD1 (5 bases). This CDR3 has 18 residues. Trimming cost V 8 bases and J 2 bases, with 25 bases left between them. Germline loops: CDR1 SNHLY, CDR2 FYNNEI. The DNA of the CDR3 is TGTGCCAGCCGGGGGGGAGTGAGTTCTTACGGGGGCAATCAGCCCCAGCATTTT. Translating gives CASRGGVSSYGGNQPQHF. Together with reference TRBV2 and TRBJ1-5, the CDR3 gives the full variable domain: EPEVTQTPSHQVTQMGQEVILRCVPISNHLYFYWYRQILGQKVEFLVSFYNNEISEKSEIFDDQFSVERPDGSNFTLKIRSTKLEDSAMYFCASRGGVSSYGGNQPQHFGDGTRLSIL.